This T cell receptor (beta chain) was documented in a study of T cells in tumors after PD-1 blockade. Whole-study context: During anti-PD-1 treatment, some patients continued daily vismodegib 150 mg.

The CDR3 has 11 amino acids. Germline V CDR1 and CDR2: MNHNY, SVGAGI (reference sequence). V was shortened by 7 bases and J by 2 bases, with 6 bases between the two germline ends. The method was immunoSEQ multiplex PCR; TCRdb's version includes in-frame clones alone and lacks a portion of them. This sample has 40,000 to 55,000 clones, with roughly 79% found just once. This clone occurred once. Tumor or blood genomic DNA was sequenced, with inputs of about 550 ng to 6,500 ng. The TCR originated in a human donor with basal cell carcinoma. This specimen consisted of PBMCs, obtained before anti-PD-1 treatment. This chain uses TRBV6-6 with TRBJ2-7, with TRBD1 as a possible D gene (5 bases). The CDR3 DNA is TGTGCCAGCACCAGGGCCTACGAGCAGTACTTC. This translates into CASTRAYEQYF.